The following is a T cell receptor (beta chain) sequence with its context. The CDR3 has 13 amino acids. With 3 bases removed from V and 7 bases from J, the gap between germline ends came to 13 bases. This specimen belongs to a study of blood T cell repertoires in COVID-19. Study-level background: T cells, B-cell-depleted T cells, or PBMCs provided the cDNA or gDNA that served as material.

Here immunoSEQ multiplex PCR was the method, and the copy in TCRdb shows in-frame clones only, minus some. The repertoire holds 150,000 to 200,000 clones, 87% seen once, with under 25% in the top ten. Sequencing was carried out using peripheral blood. The V and J genes are TRBV12-3 or TRBV12-4 and TRBJ2-7; no firm D call. The clonotype was recovered from a man aged 60 to 75 with active or convalescent COVID-19. The CDR3 DNA reads TGTGCCAGCAGTTTTATTTTAGACGGGGAGCAGTACTTC. It yields the protein CASSFILDGEQYF.